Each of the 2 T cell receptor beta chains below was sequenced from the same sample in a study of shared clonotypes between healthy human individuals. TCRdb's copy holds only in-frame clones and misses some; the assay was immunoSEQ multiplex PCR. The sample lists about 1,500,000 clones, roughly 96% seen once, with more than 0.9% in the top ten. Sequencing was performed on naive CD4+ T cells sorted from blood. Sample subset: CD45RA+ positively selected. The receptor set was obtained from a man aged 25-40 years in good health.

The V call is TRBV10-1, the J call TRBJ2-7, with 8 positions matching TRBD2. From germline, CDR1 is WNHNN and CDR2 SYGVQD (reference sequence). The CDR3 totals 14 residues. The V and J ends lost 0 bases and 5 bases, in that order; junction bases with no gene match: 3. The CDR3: CASSESGRAHEQYF. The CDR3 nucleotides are TGCGCCAGCAGTGAGTCCGGGAGGGCCCACGAGCAGTACTTC.

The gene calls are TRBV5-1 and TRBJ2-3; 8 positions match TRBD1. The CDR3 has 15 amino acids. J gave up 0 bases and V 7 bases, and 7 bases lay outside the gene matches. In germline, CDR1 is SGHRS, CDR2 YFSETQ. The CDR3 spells CASGGQGASTDTQYF. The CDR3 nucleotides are TGCGCCAGCGGAGGACAGGGAGCTAGCACAGATACGCAGTATTTT.